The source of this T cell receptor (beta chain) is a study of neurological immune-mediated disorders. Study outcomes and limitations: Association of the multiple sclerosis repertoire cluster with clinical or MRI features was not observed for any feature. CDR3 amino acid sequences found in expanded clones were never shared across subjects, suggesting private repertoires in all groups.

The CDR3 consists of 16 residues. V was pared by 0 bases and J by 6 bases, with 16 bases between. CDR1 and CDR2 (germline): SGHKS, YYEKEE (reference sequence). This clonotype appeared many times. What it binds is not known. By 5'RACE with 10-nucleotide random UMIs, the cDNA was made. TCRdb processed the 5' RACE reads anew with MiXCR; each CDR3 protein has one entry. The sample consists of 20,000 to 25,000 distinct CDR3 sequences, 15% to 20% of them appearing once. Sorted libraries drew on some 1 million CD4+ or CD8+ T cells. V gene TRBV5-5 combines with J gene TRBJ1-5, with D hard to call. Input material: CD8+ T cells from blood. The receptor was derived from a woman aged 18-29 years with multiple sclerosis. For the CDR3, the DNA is TGTGCCAGCAGCTTGGTTTTCGCCGCGAAGGGTCAGCCCCAGCATTTT. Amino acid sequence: CASSLVFAAKGQPQHF.